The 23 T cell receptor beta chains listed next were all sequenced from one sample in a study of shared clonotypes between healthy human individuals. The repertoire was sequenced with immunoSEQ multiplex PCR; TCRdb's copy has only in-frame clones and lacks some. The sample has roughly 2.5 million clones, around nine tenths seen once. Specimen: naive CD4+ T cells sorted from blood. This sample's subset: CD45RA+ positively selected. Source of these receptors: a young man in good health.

The CDR3 loop is CASSLGLFTEAFF. The CDR3 DNA is TGTGCCAGCAGCTTGGGACTTTTCACTGAAGCTTTCTTT. The V call is TRBV5-6, the J call TRBJ1-1; D ambiguous. V was shortened by 0 bases and J by 4 bases, with 7 bases between the two germline ends. The CDR3 runs to 13 residues. The germline V gene has CDR1 SGHDT and CDR2 YYEEEE.

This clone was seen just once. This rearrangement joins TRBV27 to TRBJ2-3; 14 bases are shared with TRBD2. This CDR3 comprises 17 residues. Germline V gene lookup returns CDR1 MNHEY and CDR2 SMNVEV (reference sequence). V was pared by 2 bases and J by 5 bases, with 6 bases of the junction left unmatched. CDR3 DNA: TGTGCCAGCAGTTTACCCCCGGGACTAGCGGGGGAAGATACGCAGTATTTT. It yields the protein CASSLPPGLAGEDTQYF.

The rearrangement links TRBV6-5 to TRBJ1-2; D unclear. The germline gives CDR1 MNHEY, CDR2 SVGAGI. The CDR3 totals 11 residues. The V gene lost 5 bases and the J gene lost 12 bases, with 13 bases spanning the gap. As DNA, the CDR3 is TGTGCCAGCAGTGAAGTTGCCGGGAACACCTTC. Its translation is CASSEVAGNTF.

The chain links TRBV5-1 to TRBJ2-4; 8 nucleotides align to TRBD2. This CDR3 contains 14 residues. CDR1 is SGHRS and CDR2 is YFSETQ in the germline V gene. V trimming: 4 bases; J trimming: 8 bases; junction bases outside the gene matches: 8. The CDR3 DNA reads TGCGCCAGCAGCCGGAGAGCGGGAGATGACATTCAGTACTTC. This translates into CASSRRAGDDIQYF.

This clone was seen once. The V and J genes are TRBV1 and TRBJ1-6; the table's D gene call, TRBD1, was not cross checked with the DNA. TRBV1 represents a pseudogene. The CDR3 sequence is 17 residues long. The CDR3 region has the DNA TGCACCAGCAGCGTACCCTCCAGGGATTCCTATAATTCACCCCTCCACTTT. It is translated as CTSSVPSRDSYNSPLHF.

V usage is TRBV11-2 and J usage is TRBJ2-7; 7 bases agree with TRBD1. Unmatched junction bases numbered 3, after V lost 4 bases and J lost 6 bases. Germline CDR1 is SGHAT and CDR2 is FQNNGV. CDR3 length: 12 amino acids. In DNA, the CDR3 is TGTGCCAGCAGCTCACAGGGGATCGAGCAGTACTTC. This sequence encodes CASSSQGIEQYF.

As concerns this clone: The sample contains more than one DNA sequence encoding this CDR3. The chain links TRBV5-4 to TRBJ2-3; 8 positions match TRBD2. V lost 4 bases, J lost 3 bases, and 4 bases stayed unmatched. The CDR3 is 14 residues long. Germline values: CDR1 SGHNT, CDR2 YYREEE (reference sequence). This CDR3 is CASSPRGGTDTQYF. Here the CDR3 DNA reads TGTGCCAGCAGCCCTCGGGGGGGAACAGATACGCAGTATTTT. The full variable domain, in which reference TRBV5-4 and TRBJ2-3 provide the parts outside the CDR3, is ETGVTQSPTHLIKTRGQQVTLRCSSQSGHNTVSWYQQALGQGPQFIFQYYREEENGRGNFPPRFSGLQFPNYSSELNVNALELDDSALYLCASSPRGGTDTQYFGPGTRLTVL.

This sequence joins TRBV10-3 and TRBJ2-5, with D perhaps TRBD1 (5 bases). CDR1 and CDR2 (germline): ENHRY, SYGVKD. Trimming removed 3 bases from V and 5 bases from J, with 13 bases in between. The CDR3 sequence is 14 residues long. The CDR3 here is CAISEGQGVETQYF. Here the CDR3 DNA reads TGTGCCATCAGTGAAGGGCAGGGTGTGGAGACCCAGTACTTC.

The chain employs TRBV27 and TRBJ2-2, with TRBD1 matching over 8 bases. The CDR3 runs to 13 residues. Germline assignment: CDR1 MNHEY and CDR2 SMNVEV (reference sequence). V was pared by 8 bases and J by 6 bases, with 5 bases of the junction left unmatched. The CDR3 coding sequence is TGTGCCAGCGGCCCCAGGGGGCCCGGGGAGCTGTTTTTT. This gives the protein CASGPRGPGELFF.

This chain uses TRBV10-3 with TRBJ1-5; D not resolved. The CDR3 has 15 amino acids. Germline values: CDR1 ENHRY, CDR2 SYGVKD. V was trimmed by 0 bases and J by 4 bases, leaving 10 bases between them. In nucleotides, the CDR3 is TGTGCCATCAGTGAGTCGGCACCGGCGAATCAGCCCCAGCATTTT. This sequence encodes CAISESAPANQPQHF.

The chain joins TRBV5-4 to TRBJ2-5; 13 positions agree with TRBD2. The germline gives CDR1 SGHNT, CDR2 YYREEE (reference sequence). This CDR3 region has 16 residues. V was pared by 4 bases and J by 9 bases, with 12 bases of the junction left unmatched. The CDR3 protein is CASSHPGTSGKVAQYF. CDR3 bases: TGTGCCAGCAGCCACCCCGGGACTAGCGGGAAGGTGGCCCAGTACTTC.

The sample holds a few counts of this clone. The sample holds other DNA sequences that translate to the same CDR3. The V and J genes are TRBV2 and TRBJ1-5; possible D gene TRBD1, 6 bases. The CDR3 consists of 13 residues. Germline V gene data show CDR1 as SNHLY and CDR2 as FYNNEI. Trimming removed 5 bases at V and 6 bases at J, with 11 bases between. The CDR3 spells CASSTQGSQPQHF. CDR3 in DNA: TGTGCCAGCAGTACACAGGGTAGTCAGCCCCAGCATTTT.

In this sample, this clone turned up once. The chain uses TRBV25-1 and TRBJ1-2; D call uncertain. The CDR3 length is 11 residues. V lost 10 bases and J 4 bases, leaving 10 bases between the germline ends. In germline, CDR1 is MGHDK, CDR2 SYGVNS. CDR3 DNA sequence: TGTGCCACCTTAGGCGTCTATGGCTACACCTTC. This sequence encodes CATLGVYGYTF.

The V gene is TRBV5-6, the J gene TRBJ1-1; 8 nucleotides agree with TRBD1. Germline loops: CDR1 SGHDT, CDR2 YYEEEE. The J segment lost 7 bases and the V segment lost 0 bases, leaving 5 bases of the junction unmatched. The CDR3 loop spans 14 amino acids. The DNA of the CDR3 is TGTGCCAGCAGCTTGGTGGACAGGGAAGGTGAAGCTTTCTTT. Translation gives CASSLVDREGEAFF.

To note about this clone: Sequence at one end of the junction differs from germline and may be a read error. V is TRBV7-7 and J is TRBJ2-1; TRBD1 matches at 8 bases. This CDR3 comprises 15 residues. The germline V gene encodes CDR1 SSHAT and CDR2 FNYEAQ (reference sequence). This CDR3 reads CASSLPTTGDYEQFF. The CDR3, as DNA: TGTGCTAGCAGCTTACCCACGACAGGGGACTATGAGCAGTTCTTC.

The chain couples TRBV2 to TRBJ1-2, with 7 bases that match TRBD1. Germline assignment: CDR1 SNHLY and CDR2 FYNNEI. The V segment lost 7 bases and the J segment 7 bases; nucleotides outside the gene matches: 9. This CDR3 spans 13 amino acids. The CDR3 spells CASMEGAIGGYTF. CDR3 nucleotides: TGTGCCAGCATGGAGGGGGCGATAGGTGGCTACACCTTC.

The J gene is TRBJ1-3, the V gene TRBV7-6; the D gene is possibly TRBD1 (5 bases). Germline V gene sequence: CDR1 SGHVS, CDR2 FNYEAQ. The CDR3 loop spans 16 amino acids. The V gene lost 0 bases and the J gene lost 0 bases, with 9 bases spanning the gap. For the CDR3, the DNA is TGTGCCAGCAGCTTAGCGTGGGGACCCTCTGGAAACACCATATATTTT. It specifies CASSLAWGPSGNTIYF.

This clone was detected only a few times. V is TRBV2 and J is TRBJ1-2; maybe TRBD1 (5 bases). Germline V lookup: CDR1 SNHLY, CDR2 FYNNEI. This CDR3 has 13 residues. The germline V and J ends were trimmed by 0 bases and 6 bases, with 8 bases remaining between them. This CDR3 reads CASSEAGADGYTF. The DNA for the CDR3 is TGTGCCAGCAGTGAAGCAGGGGCCGATGGCTACACCTTC.

In nucleotides, the CDR3 is TGTGCCAGCAGTTCCTTGGACAGGGTGAATTCACCCCTCCACTTT. Translating it yields CASSSLDRVNSPLHF. The V call is TRBV6-5, the J call TRBJ1-6; 8 nucleotides match TRBD1. The V and J ends lost 4 bases and 7 bases, in that order; junction bases with no gene match: 6. The CDR3 runs 15 residues. CDR1 MNHEY and CDR2 SVGAGI come from the germline V gene.

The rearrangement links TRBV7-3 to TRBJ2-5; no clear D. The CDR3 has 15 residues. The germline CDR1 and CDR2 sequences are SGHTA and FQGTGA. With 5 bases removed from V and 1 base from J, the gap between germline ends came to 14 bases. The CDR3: CASSRSPGRQETQYF. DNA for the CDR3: TGTGCCAGCAGCCGAAGTCCCGGACGCCAAGAGACCCAGTACTTC.

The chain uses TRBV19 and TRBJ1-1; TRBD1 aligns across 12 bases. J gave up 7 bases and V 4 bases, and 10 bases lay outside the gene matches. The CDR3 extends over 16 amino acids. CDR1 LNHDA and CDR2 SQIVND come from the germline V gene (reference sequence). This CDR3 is CASSRGDRGRIGEAFF. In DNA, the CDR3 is TGTGCCAGTAGTAGGGGGGACAGGGGGCGCATTGGTGAAGCTTTCTTT.

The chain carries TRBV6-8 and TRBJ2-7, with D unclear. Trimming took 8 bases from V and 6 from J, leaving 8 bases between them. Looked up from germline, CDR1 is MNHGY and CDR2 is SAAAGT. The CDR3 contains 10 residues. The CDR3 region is CASGRGEQYF. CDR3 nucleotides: TGTGCCAGCGGGCGTGGCGAGCAGTACTTC.

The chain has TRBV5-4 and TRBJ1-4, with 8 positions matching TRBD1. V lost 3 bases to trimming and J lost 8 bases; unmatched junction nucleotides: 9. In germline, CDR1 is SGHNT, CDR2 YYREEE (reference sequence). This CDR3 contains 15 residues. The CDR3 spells CASSSYRGRDEKLFF. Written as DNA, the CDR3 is TGTGCCAGCAGCTCTTACAGGGGGAGAGACGAAAAACTGTTTTTT.